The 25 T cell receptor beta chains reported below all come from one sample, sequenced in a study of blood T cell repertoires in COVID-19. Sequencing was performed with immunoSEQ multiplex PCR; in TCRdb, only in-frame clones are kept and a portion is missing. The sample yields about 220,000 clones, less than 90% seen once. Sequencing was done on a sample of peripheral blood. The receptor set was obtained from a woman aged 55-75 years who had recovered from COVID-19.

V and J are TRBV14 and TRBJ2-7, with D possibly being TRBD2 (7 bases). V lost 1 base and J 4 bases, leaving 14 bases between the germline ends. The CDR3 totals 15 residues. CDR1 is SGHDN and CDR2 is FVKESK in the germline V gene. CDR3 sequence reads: CASSQASGGWYEQYF. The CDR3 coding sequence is TGTGCCAGCAGCCAAGCTTCGGGGGGCTGGTACGAGCAGTACTTC.

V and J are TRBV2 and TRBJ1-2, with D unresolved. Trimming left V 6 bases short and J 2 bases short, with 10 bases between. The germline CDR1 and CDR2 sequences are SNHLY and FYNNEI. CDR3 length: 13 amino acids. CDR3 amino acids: CASSPDKNYGYTF. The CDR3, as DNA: TGTGCCAGCAGCCCCGACAAGAACTATGGCTACACCTTC. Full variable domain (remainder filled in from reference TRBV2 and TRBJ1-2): EPEVTQTPSHQVTQMGQEVILRCVPISNHLYFYWYRQILGQKVEFLVSFYNNEISEKSEIFDDQFSVERPDGSNFTLKIRSTKLEDSAMYFCASSPDKNYGYTFGSGTRLTVV.

Here the CDR3 reads CASKATGIRGYTF. Here the CDR3 DNA reads TGCGCCAGCAAGGCCACGGGTATTCGCGGCTACACCTTC. The chain is built from TRBV10-2 and TRBJ1-2, with D unresolved. Germline assignment: CDR1 WSHSY and CDR2 SAAADI. The CDR3 is 13 amino acids. V was shortened by 7 bases and J by 8 bases, with 17 bases between the two germline ends.

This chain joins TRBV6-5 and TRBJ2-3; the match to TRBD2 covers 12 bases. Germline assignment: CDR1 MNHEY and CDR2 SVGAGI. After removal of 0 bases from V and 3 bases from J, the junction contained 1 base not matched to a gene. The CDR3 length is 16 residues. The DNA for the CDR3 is TGTGCCAGCAGTTACTCTCTAGCGGGGGGGACAGATACGCAGTATTTT. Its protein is CASSYSLAGGTDTQYF.

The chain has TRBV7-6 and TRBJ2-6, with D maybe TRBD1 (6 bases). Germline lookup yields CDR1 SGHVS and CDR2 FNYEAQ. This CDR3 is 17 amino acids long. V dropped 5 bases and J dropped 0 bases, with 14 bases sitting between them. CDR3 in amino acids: CASSPRTANSGANVLTF. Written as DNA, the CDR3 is TGTGCCAGCAGCCCCCGGACAGCCAACTCTGGGGCCAACGTCCTGACTTTC. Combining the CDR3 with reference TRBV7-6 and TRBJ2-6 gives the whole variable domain GAGVSQSPRYKVTKRGQDVALRCDPISGHVSLYWYRQALGQGPEFLTYFNYEAQQDKSGLPNDRFSAERPEGSISTLTIQRTEQRDSAMYRCASSPRTANSGANVLTFGAGSRLTVL.

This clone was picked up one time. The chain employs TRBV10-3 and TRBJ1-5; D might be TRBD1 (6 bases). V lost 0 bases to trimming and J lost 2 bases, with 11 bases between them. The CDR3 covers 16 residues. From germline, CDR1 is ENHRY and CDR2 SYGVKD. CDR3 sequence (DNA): TGTGCCATCAGTGAGTCTGGGGGCAGGGGCAATCAGCCCCAGCATTTT. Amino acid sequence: CAISESGGRGNQPQHF.

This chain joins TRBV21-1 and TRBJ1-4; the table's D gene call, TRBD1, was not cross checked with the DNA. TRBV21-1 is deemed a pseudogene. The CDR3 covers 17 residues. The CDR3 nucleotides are TGTGCCAGCAGCAGTCGGGACAGGGGGGTCCGTTCGGAAAAACTGTTTTTT. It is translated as CASSSRDRGVRSEKLFF.

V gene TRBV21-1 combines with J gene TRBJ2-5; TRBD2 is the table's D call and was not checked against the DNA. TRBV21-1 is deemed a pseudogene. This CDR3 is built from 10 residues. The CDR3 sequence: CASKRETQYF. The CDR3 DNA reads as TGTGCCAGCAAGAGAGAGACCCAGTACTTC.

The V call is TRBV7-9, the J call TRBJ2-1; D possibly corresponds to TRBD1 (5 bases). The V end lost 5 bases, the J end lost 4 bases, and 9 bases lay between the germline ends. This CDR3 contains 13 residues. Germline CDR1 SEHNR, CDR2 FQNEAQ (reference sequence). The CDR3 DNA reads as TGTGCCAGCAGCCGTGACAGTTACAATGAGCAGTTCTTC. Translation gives CASSRDSYNEQFF.

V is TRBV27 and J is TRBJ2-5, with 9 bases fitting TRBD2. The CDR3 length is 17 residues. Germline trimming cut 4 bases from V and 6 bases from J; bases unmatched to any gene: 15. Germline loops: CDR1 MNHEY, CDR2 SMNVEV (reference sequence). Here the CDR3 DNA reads TGTGCCAGCAGTTCTCCAGCCGGGACTAGCTCCCCGCAGACCCAGTACTTC. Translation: CASSSPAGTSSPQTQYF.

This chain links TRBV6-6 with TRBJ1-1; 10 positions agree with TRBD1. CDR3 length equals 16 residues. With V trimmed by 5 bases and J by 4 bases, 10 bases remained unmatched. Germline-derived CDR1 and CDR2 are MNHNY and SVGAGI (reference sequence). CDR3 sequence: CASSPSLGTGVTEAFF. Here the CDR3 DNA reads TGTGCCAGCAGTCCCTCGTTAGGGACAGGGGTCACTGAAGCTTTCTTT.

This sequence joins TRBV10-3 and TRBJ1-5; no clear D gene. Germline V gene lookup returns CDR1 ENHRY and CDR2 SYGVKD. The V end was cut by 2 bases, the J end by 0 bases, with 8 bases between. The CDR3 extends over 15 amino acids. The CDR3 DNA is TGTGCCATCAGTGAGACCGACACTAGCAATCAGCCCCAGCATTTT. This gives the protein CAISETDTSNQPQHF.

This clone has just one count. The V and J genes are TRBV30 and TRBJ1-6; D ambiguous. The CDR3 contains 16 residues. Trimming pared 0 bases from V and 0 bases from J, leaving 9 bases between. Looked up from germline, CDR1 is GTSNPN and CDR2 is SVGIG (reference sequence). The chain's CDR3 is CAWSVPLTSYNSPLHF. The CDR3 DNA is TGTGCCTGGAGTGTACCTCTAACCTCCTATAATTCACCCCTCCACTTT.

The CDR3 sequence: CASNPGVSGNQPQHF. The CDR3 DNA follows: TGTGCCAGCAACCCAGGGGTGTCAGGTAATCAGCCCCAGCATTTT. The genes are TRBV6-5 and TRBJ1-5, with a possible D match to TRBD1 (6 bases). The CDR3 loop spans 15 amino acids. Germline-derived CDR1 and CDR2 are MNHEY and SVGAGI. Trimming cost V 7 bases and J 4 bases, with 17 bases left between them.

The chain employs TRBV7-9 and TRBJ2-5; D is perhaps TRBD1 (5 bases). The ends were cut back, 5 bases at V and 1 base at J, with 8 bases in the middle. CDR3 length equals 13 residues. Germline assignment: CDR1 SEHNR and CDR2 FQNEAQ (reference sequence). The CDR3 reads CASSGDSQETQYF. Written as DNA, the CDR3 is TGTGCCAGCAGCGGCGACAGCCAAGAGACCCAGTACTTC.

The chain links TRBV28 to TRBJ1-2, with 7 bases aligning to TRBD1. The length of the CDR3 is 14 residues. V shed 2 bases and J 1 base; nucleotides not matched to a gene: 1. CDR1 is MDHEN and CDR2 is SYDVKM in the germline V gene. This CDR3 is CASSLPGGNYGYTF. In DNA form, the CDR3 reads TGTGCCAGCAGTTTACCAGGGGGTAACTATGGCTACACCTTC.

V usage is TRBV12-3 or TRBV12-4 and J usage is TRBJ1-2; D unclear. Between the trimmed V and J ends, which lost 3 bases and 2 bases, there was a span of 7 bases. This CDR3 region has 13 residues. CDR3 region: CASSLSANYGYTF. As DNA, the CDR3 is TGTGCCAGCAGTTTGAGCGCGAACTATGGCTACACCTTC.

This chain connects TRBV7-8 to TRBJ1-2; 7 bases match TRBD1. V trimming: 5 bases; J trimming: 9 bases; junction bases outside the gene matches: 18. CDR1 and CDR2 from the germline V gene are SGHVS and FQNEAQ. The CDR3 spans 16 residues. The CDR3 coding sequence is TGTGCCAGCAGCCACTGGACAGGCGGGTCTATAGTGAGCTACACCTTC. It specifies CASSHWTGGSIVSYTF.

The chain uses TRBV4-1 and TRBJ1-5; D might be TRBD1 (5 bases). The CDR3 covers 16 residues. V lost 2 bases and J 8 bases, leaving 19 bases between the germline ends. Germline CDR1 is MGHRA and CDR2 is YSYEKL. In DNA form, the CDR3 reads TGCGCCAGCAGCCAACCAACACGACAGTTGGAGAAGCCCCAGCATTTT. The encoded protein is CASSQPTRQLEKPQHF.

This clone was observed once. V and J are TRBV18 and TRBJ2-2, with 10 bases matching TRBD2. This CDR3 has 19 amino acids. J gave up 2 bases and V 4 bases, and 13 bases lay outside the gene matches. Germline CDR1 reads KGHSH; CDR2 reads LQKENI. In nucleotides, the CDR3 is TGTGCCAGCTCACTCTCGCTCCCTAGCGGGGGCCTAAACACCGGGGAGCTGTTTTTT. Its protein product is CASSLSLPSGGLNTGELFF. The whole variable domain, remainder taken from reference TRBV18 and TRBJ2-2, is NAGVMQNPRHLVRRRGQEARLRCSPMKGHSHVYWYRQLPEEGLKFMVYLQKENIIDESGMPKERFSAEFPKEGPSILRIQQVVRGDSAAYFCASSLSLPSGGLNTGELFFGEGSRLTVL.

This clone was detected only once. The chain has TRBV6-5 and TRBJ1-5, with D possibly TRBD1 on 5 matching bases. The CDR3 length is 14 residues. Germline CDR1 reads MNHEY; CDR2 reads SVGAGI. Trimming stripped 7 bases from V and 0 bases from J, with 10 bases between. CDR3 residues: CASKETDSNQPQHF. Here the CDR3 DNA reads TGTGCCAGCAAGGAGACAGATAGCAATCAGCCCCAGCATTTT.

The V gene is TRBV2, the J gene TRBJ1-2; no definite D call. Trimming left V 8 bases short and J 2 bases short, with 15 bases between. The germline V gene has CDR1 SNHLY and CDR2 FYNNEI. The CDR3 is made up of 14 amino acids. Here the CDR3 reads CASGSRLLNYGYTF. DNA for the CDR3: TGTGCCAGCGGCAGCCGATTACTAAACTATGGCTACACCTTC.

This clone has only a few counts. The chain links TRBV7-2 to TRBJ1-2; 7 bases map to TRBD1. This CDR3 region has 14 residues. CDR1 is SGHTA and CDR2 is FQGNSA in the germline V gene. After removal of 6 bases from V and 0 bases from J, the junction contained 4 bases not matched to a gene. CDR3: CASRRDSANYGYTF. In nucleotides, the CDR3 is TGTGCCAGCAGGCGGGACAGTGCTAACTATGGCTACACCTTC.

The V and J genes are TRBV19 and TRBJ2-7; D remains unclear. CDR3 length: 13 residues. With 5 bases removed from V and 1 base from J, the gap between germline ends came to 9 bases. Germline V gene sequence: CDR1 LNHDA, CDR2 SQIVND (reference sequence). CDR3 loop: CASSQAVSYEQYF. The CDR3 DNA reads TGTGCCAGTAGTCAGGCTGTTTCCTACGAGCAGTACTTC.

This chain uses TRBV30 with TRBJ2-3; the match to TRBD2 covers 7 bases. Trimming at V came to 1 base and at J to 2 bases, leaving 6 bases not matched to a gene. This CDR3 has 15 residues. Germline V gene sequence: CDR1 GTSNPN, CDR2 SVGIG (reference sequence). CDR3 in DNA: TGTGCCTGGAGTGAGGGACTACTTTCCACAGATACGCAGTATTTT. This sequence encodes CAWSEGLLSTDTQYF.